This T cell receptor beta chain was sequenced in a study of blood T cell repertoires in COVID-19. Study overall: Donors in the United States, Italy and Spain gave samples during acute or convalescent COVID-19.

CDR1 and CDR2 (germline): SGDLS, YYNGEE. This CDR3 spans 14 amino acids. Losses at the gene ends were 4 bases for V and 5 bases for J; bases not matched to a gene: 8. As handled by the study authors: Reference gene primer amplification gave estimated nucleated cell counts. Profiled with immunoSEQ multiplex PCR; TCRdb holds only in-frame clones, not every one. Clonal size and the V and J genes are those of that table, whereas D and trimming came from the DNA. Of some 68,000 clones detected, 88% appear once; the ten largest clones hold roughly 2.3%. V usage is TRBV9 and J usage is TRBJ2-7; TRBD1 matches 8 bases. Material: peripheral blood. This receptor was obtained from a human donor in a cohort sampled during active COVID-19. The CDR3 protein is CASSPPGGYHEQYF. The DNA for the CDR3 is TGTGCCAGCAGCCCCCCAGGGGGCTACCACGAGCAGTACTTC. Using reference TRBV9 and TRBJ2-7 for the parts outside the CDR3, the full variable domain is DSGVTQTPKHLITATGQRVTLRCSPRSGDLSVYWYQQSLDQGLQFLIQYYNGEERAKGNILERFSAQQFPDLHSELNLSSLELGDSALYFCASSPPGGYHEQYFGPGTRLTVT.